Listed below are T cell receptor beta chains from one sample, sequenced in a study of shared clonotypes between healthy human individuals. Only in-frame clones appear in the TCRdb table, and some are missing; sequencing was by immunoSEQ multiplex PCR. Counted here are about 730,000 clones, roughly two thirds occurring once; the ten biggest clones make up over 1.5%. The specimen sequenced was memory CD4+ T cells sorted from blood. Receptors were obtained from a woman aged 30 to 39 in good health. Each CDR3 is given with its conserved first and last residue. D genes are given only for firm matches. Size is stated for part of the rows, as once, few or many counts, or as a class when the clone is expanded.

>-|TRBV15|TRBJ1-4|-
CATSRDTGINEKLFF
TGTGCCACCAGCAGAGATACAGGAATTAATGAAAAACTGTTTTTT
>-|TRBV6-5|TRBJ2-5|-
CASSYSIGGETQYF
TGTGCCAGCAGTTACTCGATTGGGGGAGAGACCCAGTACTTC
>TRBD1|TRBV6-5|TRBJ1-1|-
CASSYDRGLLAFF
TGTGCCAGCAGTTACGACAGGGGATTATTAGCTTTCTTT
>-|TRBV29-1|TRBJ2-1|-
CSVTGTASFF
TGCAGCGTGACCGGGACGGCCTCGTTCTTC
>-|TRBV7-2|TRBJ1-4|once
CASSLVRAPNEKLFF
TGCGCCAGCAGCTTAGTCCGGGCTCCTAATGAAAAACTGTTTTTT
>-|TRBV11-3|TRBJ2-2|-
CASSLARNTGELFF
TGTGCCAGCAGCTTAGCAAGGAACACCGGGGAGCTGTTTTTT
>TRBD1|TRBV28|TRBJ1-4|few
CASSLPPGGKLFF
TGTGCCAGCAGTTTGCCCCCAGGGGGAAAACTGTTTTTT
>TRBD1|TRBV5-6|TRBJ2-5|-
CASSLWGQGETQYF
TGTGCCAGCAGCTTGTGGGGACAGGGAGAGACCCAGTACTTC
>TRBD2|TRBV25-1|TRBJ2-1|many
CASSESPTSGRDNEQFF
TGTGCCAGCAGTGAATCCCCGACTAGCGGGAGGGATAATGAGCAGTTCTTC
>TRBD2|TRBV9|TRBJ2-1|-
CASSVASGSGNEQFF
TGTGCCAGCAGCGTAGCTAGCGGGAGTGGCAATGAGCAGTTCTTC
>-|TRBV2|TRBJ2-7|-
CASSFIAYEQYF
TGTGCCAGCTCTTTCATAGCCTACGAGCAGTACTTC
>TRBD2|TRBV5-1|TRBJ2-7|-
CASSLGLVWSADHEQYF
TGCGCCAGCAGCTTAGGACTAGTTTGGAGTGCGGACCACGAGCAGTACTTC
>-|TRBV9|TRBJ2-3|-
CASSVTLRVGTDTQYF
TGTGCCAGCAGCGTAACTTTACGGGTAGGCACAGATACGCAGTATTTT
>TRBD2|TRBV18|TRBJ2-1|-
CASSPLAGNEQFF
TGTGCCAGCTCACCACTAGCGGGCAATGAGCAGTTCTTC
>TRBD1|TRBV11-2|TRBJ2-7|-
CASSYRGDEQYF
TGTGCCAGCAGCTACAGGGGCGACGAGCAGTACTTC